The next 14 T cell receptor beta chains were all read from a single sample in a study of T-cell memory formation after mild COVID-19. TCRdb used MiXCR to reprocess the 5' RACE reads, holding one entry per CDR3 protein. The sample carries about 350,000 distinct CDR3 sequences, roughly 13% recorded once. Specimen: PBMCs or a T cell subset sorted from them (not recorded which). These TCRs come from a man younger than 30 who had mild COVID-19 (a few samples of this study predate the infection). Cell type and time point are not known.

The sample holds a few counts of this clonotype. This sequence joins TRBV29-1 and TRBJ2-7; 8 bases fit TRBD1. The germline CDR1 and CDR2 sequences are SQVTM and ANQGSEA. The CDR3 is made up of 15 amino acids. V was clipped by 1 base and J by 2 bases; unmatched bases: 7. DNA for the CDR3: TGCAGCGTTGAAGGAGGGACAGGCCCAGCCTACGAGCAGTACTTC. It encodes CSVEGGTGPAYEQYF.

This chain connects TRBV28 to TRBJ2-7; 10 bases are a match to TRBD1. The ends lost 3 bases at V and 5 bases at J; junction bases unmatched: 10. CDR3 length equals 16 residues. Germline loops: CDR1 MDHEN, CDR2 SYDVKM. The CDR3, as DNA: TGTGCCAGCAGTTTGTTACCGGGACAGGGGAGGGACGAGCAGTACTTC. Translated: CASSLLPGQGRDEQYF.

J is TRBJ2-6 and V is TRBV7-6; maybe TRBD1 (5 bases). Germline assignment: CDR1 SGHVS and CDR2 FNYEAQ. The CDR3 is made up of 16 amino acids. The ends were cut back, 4 bases at V and 2 bases at J, with 12 bases in the middle. The CDR3 sequence: CASSSTVGAGANVLTF. The DNA of the CDR3 is TGTGCCAGCAGCTCAACGGTAGGGGCTGGGGCCAACGTCCTGACTTTC.

This clonotype was picked up a small number of times. Sequence at one end of the junction differs from germline and may be a read error. This chain connects TRBV7-7 to TRBJ1-3, with D possibly TRBD1 on 5 matching bases. Per germline, CDR1 SSHAT and CDR2 FNYEAQ (reference sequence). The CDR3 loop spans 15 amino acids. The CDR3 nucleotides read TGTGCTAGCAGCTCAAGTGCCGGGGACGGAAACACCATATATTTT. Translation gives CASSSSAGDGNTIYF.

DNA of the CDR3: TGTGCCAGCAGTCCGCAGGGTTTTGGCTACACCTTC. This codes for CASSPQGFGYTF. This sequence joins TRBV6-5 and TRBJ1-2; TRBD1 is a possible D gene (5 bases). The CDR3 is made up of 12 amino acids. Between the trimmed V and J ends, which lost 5 bases and 7 bases, there was a span of 11 bases. The germline V gene encodes CDR1 MNHEY and CDR2 SVGAGI.

This clonotype turned up a few times. DNA for the CDR3: TGTGCCAGCAGTTATGGACTGGAAGTCGCACTAGCGGGCTACAATGAGCAGTTCTTC. Translating it yields CASSYGLEVALAGYNEQFF. V and J are TRBV6-6 and TRBJ2-1, with TRBD2 matching 9 bases. Germline V lookup: CDR1 MNHNY, CDR2 SVGAGI (reference sequence). The CDR3 has 19 amino acids. J was trimmed by 3 bases and V by 3 bases; bases with no gene match: 15.

This clonotype was counted many times. The chain links TRBV11-2 to TRBJ2-7; no definite D call. The CDR3 covers 16 residues. Germline V gene lookup returns CDR1 SGHAT and CDR2 FQNNGV. Trimming took 7 bases from V and 0 from J, leaving 19 bases between them. CDR3 region: CASTSIGRVNSYEQYF. CDR3 DNA: TGTGCCAGCACCTCAATCGGACGGGTCAACTCCTACGAGCAGTACTTC.

This clonotype was seen a few times. This rearrangement joins TRBV5-1 to TRBJ1-1, with 7 bases fitting TRBD1. V dropped 0 bases and J dropped 4; count of bases not matched to a gene: 6. The CDR3 sequence is 15 residues long. Germline assignment: CDR1 SGHRS and CDR2 YFSETQ. The CDR3 protein is CASSLGDRESTEAFF. CDR3 DNA: TGCGCCAGCAGCTTGGGTGACAGGGAATCCACTGAAGCTTTCTTT.

The chain couples TRBV12-3 or TRBV12-4 to TRBJ1-2, with D maybe TRBD1 (5 bases). CDR3 length equals 13 residues. V lost 2 bases and J lost 8, with 12 bases in between. The CDR3, as DNA: TGTGCCAGCAGTTTAAACCAGGGCCAAGGCTACACCTTC. Translation gives CASSLNQGQGYTF.

This clonotype was detected only a few times. V usage is TRBV7-2 and J usage is TRBJ1-2, with TRBD1 as a possible D gene (5 bases). This CDR3 is built from 14 residues. V gave up 0 bases and J gave up 8 bases, with 13 bases separating them. The germline gives CDR1 SGHTA, CDR2 FQGNSA. CDR3 DNA: TGTGCCAGCAGCTTAGCTCGCAGGGAAGAGGGCTACACCTTC. This codes for CASSLARREEGYTF.

The CDR3 region is CASSFRQEWETQYF. The CDR3 nucleotides read TGTGCCAGCAGTTTTCGGCAGGAATGGGAGACCCAGTACTTC. The V gene is TRBV12-3 or TRBV12-4, the J gene TRBJ2-5; D is ambiguous. CDR3 size: 14 residues. Trimming removed 3 bases from V and 5 bases from J, with 13 bases in between.

This clonotype was observed at least ten times. The chain is built from TRBV6-6 and TRBJ1-6; D is possibly TRBD1 (6 bases). Germline V lookup: CDR1 MNHNY, CDR2 SVGAGI (reference sequence). The length of the CDR3 is 13 residues. Between the trimmed V and J ends, which lost 4 bases and 7 bases, there was a span of 8 bases. The CDR3 reads CASSSGANSPLHF. CDR3 nucleotides: TGTGCCAGCAGTTCAGGGGCAAATTCACCCCTCCACTTT.

This clonotype has more than one count but fewer than ten. V and J are TRBV6-1 and TRBJ1-2; weak D call: TRBD1 (6 bases). CDR3 length equals 14 residues. V was pared by 8 bases and J by 7 bases, with 20 bases between. Germline V gene sequence: CDR1 MNHNS, CDR2 SASEGT. The CDR3 spells CASYPRGTLRGYTF. CDR3 coding DNA: TGTGCCAGCTATCCCAGGGGAACACTTCGTGGCTACACCTTC.

This clonotype was counted many times. The chain carries TRBV5-1 and TRBJ2-1; 7 bases fit TRBD2. CDR1 and CDR2 from the germline V gene are SGHRS and YFSETQ. The V and J ends lost 3 bases and 3 bases, in that order; junction bases with no gene match: 9. The CDR3 runs 16 residues. Written as DNA, the CDR3 is TGCGCCAGCAGCTCGGGACTAACCAACGGCTACAATGAGCAGTTCTTC. Translating it yields CASSSGLTNGYNEQFF.